A selection of T cell receptor beta chains follows, all from one sample in a study of sequential checkpoint blockade in melanoma. Clones were sequenced by immunoSEQ multiplex PCR, and TCRdb holds only the in-frame ones, with some missing. Of fewer than 30,000 clones in the sample, 83% are singletons; the top ten hold around a sixth. The starting material was CD8+ T cells sorted from blood (inferred from file names), obtained from a patient given nivolumab and ipilimumab in sequence. The receptors were sampled from a human donor with melanoma. CDR3s include the opening cysteine and the closing phenylalanine or tryptophan. A D gene is named only where the DNA matches it firmly. The listing skips clone size in some rows; elsewhere it reads once, few, many or a size class.

J gene: TRBJ2-1
V gene: TRBV7-9
clone size: NA
D gene: NA
CDR3 DNA: TGTGCCAGCAGCTTACCCAGGGGATCGCAAGCGGTCCCTTACAATGAGCAGTTCTTC
CDR3 protein: CASSLPRGSQAVPYNEQFF

J gene: TRBJ1-2
V gene: TRBV14
clone size: medium-sized
D gene: NA
CDR3 DNA: TGTGCCAGCAGCCCTACAGTTAACTATGGCTACACCTTC
CDR3 protein: CASSPTVNYGYTF

J gene: TRBJ2-7
V gene: TRBV19
clone size: NA
D gene: NA
CDR3 DNA: TGTGCCAGTAGTAGCCGGGCAGGGTGGACCTACGAGCAGTACTTC
CDR3 protein: CASSSRAGWTYEQYF

J gene: TRBJ2-7
V gene: TRBV9
clone size: NA
D gene: TRBD1
CDR3 DNA: TGTGCCAGCAGCGTTGGACAGGGAACCTACGAGCAGTACTTC
CDR3 protein: CASSVGQGTYEQYF

J gene: TRBJ2-7
V gene: TRBV9
clone size: NA
D gene: NA
CDR3 DNA: TGTGCCAGCAGCGCCAACGGCGAGCAGTACTTC
CDR3 protein: CASSANGEQYF

J gene: TRBJ2-7
V gene: TRBV7-9
clone size: NA
D gene: NA
CDR3 DNA: TGTGCCAGCCAATGGTCAGGAGGCTACGAGCAGTACTTC
CDR3 protein: CASQWSGGYEQYF

J gene: TRBJ1-1
V gene: TRBV10-3
clone size: few
D gene: NA
CDR3 DNA: TGTGCCATCAGTCTAGGACATTTGAACACTGAAGCTTTCTTT
CDR3 protein: CAISLGHLNTEAFF

J gene: TRBJ2-1
V gene: TRBV5-6
clone size: NA
D gene: NA
CDR3 DNA: TGTGCCAGCAACCCCTTACTCTCGGACCGACAGGCAAATGACAATGAGCAGTTCTTC
CDR3 protein: CASNPLLSDRQANDNEQFF

J gene: TRBJ1-1
V gene: TRBV13
clone size: NA
D gene: NA
CDR3 DNA: TGTGCCAGCACCACCCCCGACAATGAAGCTTTCTTT
CDR3 protein: CASTTPDNEAFF

J gene: TRBJ1-1
V gene: TRBV10-3
clone size: once
D gene: NA
CDR3 DNA: TGTGCCATCAGTGAGGACAGAGGTACTGAAGCTTTCTTT
CDR3 protein: CAISEDRGTEAFF

J gene: TRBJ2-7
V gene: TRBV7-9
clone size: NA
D gene: TRBD1
CDR3 DNA: TGTGCCAGCAGTCGAACAGGGGGCCACGAGCAGTACTTC
CDR3 protein: CASSRTGGHEQYF

J gene: TRBJ2-3
V gene: TRBV27
clone size: NA
D gene: NA
CDR3 DNA: TGTGCCAGCAGTCAACTAGACGGACGCACAGATACGCAGTATTTT
CDR3 protein: CASSQLDGRTDTQYF

J gene: TRBJ2-1
V gene: TRBV4-1
clone size: NA
D gene: TRBD2
CDR3 DNA: TGCGCCAGCAGCCAAGAGGCGACTAGCGGCGGCAATGAGCAGTTCTTC
CDR3 protein: CASSQEATSGGNEQFF

J gene: TRBJ2-3
V gene: TRBV28
clone size: NA
D gene: NA
CDR3 DNA: TGTGCCAGCTTCGGGGTAGATACGCAGTATTTT
CDR3 protein: CASFGVDTQYF

J gene: TRBJ2-7
V gene: TRBV5-1
clone size: NA
D gene: NA
CDR3 DNA: TGCGCCAGCAGCCCCATCGACGGACTCTACGAGCAGTACTTC
CDR3 protein: CASSPIDGLYEQYF

J gene: TRBJ1-5
V gene: TRBV15
clone size: NA
D gene: NA
CDR3 DNA: TGTGCCACCAGCAGAGATCGGGGAGGGTCGGGCAATCAGCCCCAGCATTTT
CDR3 protein: CATSRDRGGSGNQPQHF

J gene: TRBJ1-6
V gene: TRBV6-6
clone size: few
D gene: NA
CDR3 DNA: TGTGCCAGCATTACCGACAGTCCCAATTCACCCCTCCACTTT
CDR3 protein: CASITDSPNSPLHF

J gene: TRBJ2-2
V gene: TRBV27
clone size: NA
D gene: NA
CDR3 DNA: TGTGCCAGCAGTCCATCAGACACCGGGGAGCTGTTTTTT
CDR3 protein: CASSPSDTGELFF

J gene: TRBJ2-7
V gene: TRBV5-4
clone size: few
D gene: NA
CDR3 DNA: TGTGCCAGCAGCTTGTGGGCCAGGGCCTACGAGCAGTACTTC
CDR3 protein: CASSLWARAYEQYF

J gene: TRBJ2-5
V gene: TRBV4-1
clone size: NA
D gene: TRBD1
CDR3 DNA: TGCGCCAGCAGCGAAGGGACAGCTGACATGTACTTC
CDR3 protein: CASSEGTADMYF

J gene: TRBJ2-7
V gene: TRBV7-6
clone size: NA
D gene: NA
CDR3 DNA: TGTGCCAGCAGTTTCAGAGGGTACGAGCAGTACTTC
CDR3 protein: CASSFRGYEQYF

J gene: TRBJ1-3
V gene: TRBV13
clone size: few
D gene: NA
CDR3 DNA: TGTGCCAGCAGCCAGACTAGGGAGGGAAACACCATATATTTT
CDR3 protein: CASSQTREGNTIYF

J gene: TRBJ1-1
V gene: TRBV15
clone size: NA
D gene: NA
CDR3 DNA: TGTGCCACCAGCAGACCCAACAGGAACACTGAAGCTTTCTTT
CDR3 protein: CATSRPNRNTEAFF

J gene: TRBJ2-2
V gene: TRBV7-9
clone size: NA
D gene: NA
CDR3 DNA: TGTGCCAGCAGCTTAGACAGGGACCCCACCGGGGAGCTGTTTTTT
CDR3 protein: CASSLDRDPTGELFF

J gene: TRBJ2-2
V gene: TRBV7-9
clone size: NA
D gene: TRBD1
CDR3 DNA: TGTGCCAGCAGCCCCCGGGACAGGGCAAGCGGGGAGCTGTTTTTT
CDR3 protein: CASSPRDRASGELFF

J gene: TRBJ2-2
V gene: TRBV7-9
clone size: once
D gene: NA
CDR3 DNA: TGTGCCAGCAGCAGGTCGGACACCGACACCGGGGAGCTGTTTTTT
CDR3 protein: CASSRSDTDTGELFF

J gene: TRBJ2-1
V gene: TRBV19
clone size: NA
D gene: TRBD1
CDR3 DNA: TGTGCCAGTAGTTACCAGGACAGGAACAATGAGCAGTTCTTC
CDR3 protein: CASSYQDRNNEQFF

J gene: TRBJ2-7
V gene: TRBV7-2
clone size: few
D gene: TRBD1
CDR3 DNA: TGCGCCAGCAGCCAGGGGACAGGGTTGAGCGAGCAGTACTTC
CDR3 protein: CASSQGTGLSEQYF

J gene: TRBJ2-1
V gene: TRBV6-4
clone size: medium-sized
D gene: TRBD2
CDR3 DNA: TGTGCCAGCAGTGAACGACTAGCGGGAGGCAATGAGCAGTTCTTC
CDR3 protein: CASSERLAGGNEQFF

J gene: TRBJ2-7
V gene: TRBV11-3
clone size: NA
D gene: NA
CDR3 DNA: TGTGCCAGCAGCTTAGGACTTACGTACGAGCAGTACTTC
CDR3 protein: CASSLGLTYEQYF

J gene: TRBJ2-5
V gene: TRBV19
clone size: NA
D gene: NA
CDR3 DNA: TGTGCCAGTAGTATAGGGATGGCGGGGACGGAACAAGAGACCCAGTACTTC
CDR3 protein: CASSIGMAGTEQETQYF

J gene: TRBJ2-3
V gene: TRBV7-6
clone size: NA
D gene: TRBD1
CDR3 DNA: TGTGCCAGCAGCTTAGCAGGGGGCGTAGATACGCAGTATTTT
CDR3 protein: CASSLAGGVDTQYF

J gene: TRBJ2-7
V gene: TRBV4-1
clone size: NA
D gene: TRBD2
CDR3 DNA: TGCGCCAGCAGCCCGTGGGAGGGTGCGTCCTACGAGCAGTACTTC
CDR3 protein: CASSPWEGASYEQYF

J gene: TRBJ2-7
V gene: TRBV13
clone size: NA
D gene: TRBD2
CDR3 DNA: TGTGCCAGCAGCTTAGCGGGAGGAAGGGACGAGCAGTACTTC
CDR3 protein: CASSLAGGRDEQYF

J gene: TRBJ2-5
V gene: TRBV12-1
clone size: NA
D gene: NA
CDR3 DNA: TGTGCCAGCAGCAGGAGGGCCCGAGGCAGGACCCAGTACTTC
CDR3 protein: CASSRRARGRTQYF

J gene: TRBJ2-7
V gene: TRBV4-3
clone size: NA
D gene: TRBD1
CDR3 DNA: TGCGCCAGCAGCCAAGGACAGGGGGCTCGGGAGCAGTACTTC
CDR3 protein: CASSQGQGAREQYF

J gene: TRBJ1-3
V gene: TRBV7-6
clone size: NA
D gene: NA
CDR3 DNA: TGTGCCAGCAGCTTAGGGGGGCATGGGGGACGGGCCACCATATATTTT
CDR3 protein: CASSLGGHGGRATIYF

J gene: TRBJ2-5
V gene: TRBV5-6
clone size: few
D gene: NA
CDR3 DNA: TGTGCCAGCAGCTTTAGGGGTGGGAGGTTAAAGGAGACCCAGTACTTC
CDR3 protein: CASSFRGGRLKETQYF

J gene: TRBJ2-3
V gene: TRBV19
clone size: NA
D gene: TRBD1
CDR3 DNA: TGTGCCAGTGAGGCGGGACAGGGCACAGATACGCAGTATTTT
CDR3 protein: CASEAGQGTDTQYF

J gene: TRBJ1-1
V gene: TRBV6-1
clone size: NA
D gene: NA
CDR3 DNA: TGTGCCAGCAGTGAAGCGCTTCGGCTCACGAGGGAAGCTTTCTTT
CDR3 protein: CASSEALRLTREAFF

J gene: TRBJ2-7
V gene: TRBV4-3
clone size: few
D gene: TRBD2
CDR3 DNA: TGCGCCAGCAGCCAAACTAGCGGGGGGTCCGAGCAGTACTTC
CDR3 protein: CASSQTSGGSEQYF

J gene: TRBJ2-1
V gene: TRBV9
clone size: NA
D gene: TRBD2
CDR3 DNA: TGTGCCAGCAGCGCCAGGACTAGCGGGGTACGCAATGAGCAGTTCTTC
CDR3 protein: CASSARTSGVRNEQFF

J gene: TRBJ2-2
V gene: TRBV6-5
clone size: NA
D gene: TRBD2
CDR3 DNA: TGTGCCAGCAGTTCCTTAGCGGGGGGGGCCACCGGGGAGCTGTTTTTT
CDR3 protein: CASSSLAGGATGELFF

J gene: TRBJ1-3
V gene: TRBV5-3
clone size: NA
D gene: NA
CDR3 DNA: TGTGCCAGAAGCTTGGAGGGGAAGGCCTCTGGAAACACCATATATTTT
CDR3 protein: CARSLEGKASGNTIYF

J gene: TRBJ2-3
V gene: TRBV13
clone size: NA
D gene: TRBD2
CDR3 DNA: TGTGCCAGTACCGCAGCGACTAGCGTCACAGATACGCAGTATTTT
CDR3 protein: CASTAATSVTDTQYF

J gene: TRBJ2-7
V gene: TRBV27
clone size: NA
D gene: NA
CDR3 DNA: TGTGCCAGCAGCCCCATGGGGGGGGCCTCCCACGAGCAGTACTTC
CDR3 protein: CASSPMGGASHEQYF

J gene: TRBJ2-7
V gene: TRBV5-8
clone size: NA
D gene: TRBD1
CDR3 DNA: TGTGCCAGCAGTCATCGGGACAGGGGTTCCTACGAGCAGTACTTC
CDR3 protein: CASSHRDRGSYEQYF